Below, one TCR beta chain is given with its context. This clone was counted only a few times. It lacks a known antigen. Per-base qualities were not stored, and no clone one base away is much larger. This sample stems from a study of blood T cell repertoires in COVID-19 (TCRdb year 2020). Regarding the study in general: Samples covering the acute and convalescent phases of COVID-19 were provided by collaborators in the United States, Italy and Spain. The prospective study material was composed of cDNA or gDNA derived from T cells, B-cell-depleted T cells, or PBMCs. Subjects who had been exposed to COVID-19, were actively infected with it, or had recovered from it provided the deeply sampled blood TCRbeta repertoires that made up the dataset. The repertoires were released in a freely available public database meant as a resource for research on the immune response to SARS-CoV-2. Samples came from the ongoing ImmuneRACE study (first 160 participants) plus 1,254 subjects from 6 global collaborators. The sample metadata nearly always contained a de-identified subject ID, COVID-19 status, age in years and sex. Where available, HLA class I and class II types were taken from metadata supplied by the sample provider and were not determined by assay-based typing. Here is what the overall study found, with its caveats: The quantity of clinical and demographic metadata differed by source and by participant and was supplied without curation.

The immunoSEQ Assay, a bias-controlled multiplex PCR, was used to amplify TCRbeta CDR3 regions from genomic DNA. The study's own analysis went as follows. The number of nucleated cells in each sample was estimated by amplification of reference gene primers within the assay. To quantify the absolute abundance of each unique TCRbeta CDR3 rearrangement, sequence reads were collapsed and filtered. For each sample, productive Simpson clonality was calculated by taking the square root of Simpson's diversity index across productive rearrangements. The source is immuneACCESS, and TCRdb retained only in-frame sequences with V and J called. Part of the clones is not carried over; for the studies checked, unresolved V genes explain less than half of this, and the remainder is unexplained. That table furnishes V, J and clone size, whereas the DNA furnished D and trimming. Within this sample are fewer than 200,000 clones, with 75% to 90% of them counted one time only. The ten largest clones capture around 7.8% of the sample.

Each collaborating institution followed its own protocols to collect whole blood in K2EDTA tubes. For TCRbeta analysis, collaborators shipped samples in one of three forms: frozen whole blood, isolated PBMCs, or DNA extracted from either of those sample types. Reading from cysteine to phenylalanine, the CDR3 counts 14 amino acids. Just the 42-base CDR3 DNA is kept, in frame starting at base 1. From the germline V gene, CDR1 is SGHTA and CDR2 is FQGNSA. V sheds 4 bases and J sheds 2 bases, leaving 9 bases between their ends. Sequenced: peripheral blood. The TCR comes from a woman aged 60-75 years with acute or convalescent COVID-19. The receptor chain draws on TRBV7-2 and TRBJ1-3; the D gene identity is not certain. The DNA sequence is given as TGTGCCAGCAGCTCCCTCGGGGCTGGAAACACCATATATTTT. Its protein reads: CASSSLGAGNTIYF.